This TCR beta chain was sequenced during a study of blood T cells in healthy people across ages. Study conclusions and caveats: Among T cells, TCR beta diversity per million cells dropped roughly linearly as age rose.

Donors gave around 9.8 milliliters of peripheral blood apiece. The authors extracted at least 5 micrograms of total RNA per sample. Then a second PCR, running about 6 to 11 cycles, was carried out with a sample-barcoded 5' primer and a J-beta primer mix. TCRdb reprocessed the 5' RACE reads with MiXCR, giving one entry per CDR3 protein. This table has hundreds of thousands of distinct CDR3 sequences, around 32% appearing once. In germline, CDR1 is SGHTA, CDR2 FQGNSA. This CDR3 is 13 amino acids long. Note on this clonotype: The target antigen is unknown.

The source of this sequence is a woman over 75 in good health. The sample taken for sequencing was blood. The chain couples TRBV7-2 to TRBJ2-5; D not certain. The last part of the DNA fits TRBJ2-7 better; the J call may be wrong. The chain's CDR3 is CASSHWAPYEQYF. Here the CDR3 DNA reads TGTGCCAGCAGCCATTGGGCCCCCTACGAGCAGTACTTC.